Below are 27 T cell receptor beta chains sequenced from a single sample in a study of CXCR3-negative and CXCR3-positive naive CD8 T cells. Libraries of TRB cDNA were made by 5' RACE and carried UMIs. From the 5' RACE reads, TCRdb lists one entry per CDR3 protein and no DNA. This repertoire includes around 90,000 distinct CDR3 sequences. The sample comprised naive CXCR3- CD8+ T cells from blood. The subset denotes: CD45RO-CCR7+CD27+CD95- naive CD8+ T cells lacking CXCR3 (TNR3-). The receptors here all came from a human donor in good health. Some clones in this sample may be carry-over from other donors' samples.

CDR3 in amino acids: CATREGLAGGAYNEQFF. The chain links TRBV28 to TRBJ2-1; TCRdb selects TRBD2, and the lack of DNA leaves this call unchecked. The CDR3 runs 17 residues. Looked up from germline, CDR1 is MDHEN and CDR2 is SYDVKM. The complete variable domain, with remaining parts taken from reference TRBV28 and TRBJ2-1, reads DVKVTQSSRYLVKRTGEKVFLECVQDMDHENMFWYRQDPGLGLRLIYFSYDVKMKEKGDIPEGYSVSREKKERFSLILESASTNQTSMYLCATREGLAGGAYNEQFFGPGTRLTVL.

This chain links TRBV5-6 with TRBJ2-5; no DNA is available, so the TRBD2 call from TCRdb remains unchecked. This CDR3 contains 13 residues. Germline CDR1 SGHDT, CDR2 YYEEEE. CDR3 amino acids: CASSLGPPETQYF.

CDR3: CASSLWGGELFF. J is TRBJ2-2 and V is TRBV12-3 or TRBV12-4. The CDR3 runs to 12 residues.

The chain couples TRBV12-3 or TRBV12-4 to TRBJ1-2; TCRdb's D call of TRBD1 is untestable without DNA. This CDR3 comprises 15 residues. CDR3 residues: CASSLWEQGPYGYTF.

The J gene is TRBJ1-5, the V gene TRBV12-3 or TRBV12-4. The CDR3 has 15 residues. The CDR3 spells CASSYSGPLNQPQHF.

The CDR3 loop reads CASSQDSWGAGYGYTF. V gene TRBV4-3 combines with J gene TRBJ1-2. Germline values: CDR1 LGHNA, CDR2 YSLEER. The CDR3 runs 16 residues.

This rearrangement joins TRBV5-1 to TRBJ2-7; TCRdb calls TRBD1, which cannot be checked without DNA. This CDR3 has 14 residues. Germline assignment: CDR1 SGHRS and CDR2 YFSETQ. The CDR3 loop reads CASSVGQGDYEQYF.

The chain has TRBV20-1 and TRBJ2-7. This CDR3 has 13 amino acids. Germline V gives CDR1 DFQATT, CDR2 SNEGSKA (reference sequence). CDR3 residues: CSALSAESYEQYF.

This chain joins TRBV29-1 and TRBJ2-1. Germline loops: CDR1 SQVTM, CDR2 ANQGSEA. CDR3 length equals 14 residues. Here the CDR3 reads CSVELPGPYNEQFF.

This chain uses TRBV10-3 with TRBJ2-7; TCRdb indicates TRBD2, and absent DNA this call remains unverified. The CDR3 is made up of 16 amino acids. Germline lookup yields CDR1 ENHRY and CDR2 SYGVKD. The CDR3 loop is CAISLGLAGIPYEQYF.

The chain uses TRBV7-9 and TRBJ2-5; no DNA is available, so the TRBD1 call from TCRdb remains unchecked. Per the germline V gene, CDR1 is SEHNR and CDR2 is FQNEAQ (reference sequence). This CDR3 contains 15 residues. The CDR3 loop reads CASSHQDSYQETQYF.

The CDR3 is CASSKSSDTGELFF. The chain has TRBV21-1 and TRBJ2-2; TCRdb lists TRBD2, though no DNA is available to test this call. TRBV21-1 is a pseudogene locus. The CDR3 is made up of 14 amino acids.

The chain combines TRBV29-1 with TRBJ2-7; TCRdb proposes TRBD2, but this gene call is untestable without DNA. Per the germline V gene, CDR1 is SQVTM and CDR2 is ANQGSEA. The CDR3 has 13 residues. The chain's CDR3 is CSVEDGRSYEQYF.

V usage is TRBV29-1 and J usage is TRBJ2-3. The V gene's germline CDR1 is SQVTM and CDR2 ANQGSEA. This CDR3 has 13 residues. CDR3 amino acids: CSADLLAADTQYF.

The CDR3 protein is CASSLVPDTQYF. The gene calls are TRBV5-1 and TRBJ2-3. The CDR3 runs to 12 residues. Germline assignment: CDR1 SGHRS and CDR2 YFSETQ. Combining the CDR3 with reference TRBV5-1 and TRBJ2-3 gives the whole variable domain KAGVTQTPRYLIKTRGQQVTLSCSPISGHRSVSWYQQTPGQGLQFLFEYFSETQRNKGNFPGRFSGRQFSNSRSEMNVSTLELGDSALYLCASSLVPDTQYFGPGTRLTVL.

V and J are TRBV13 and TRBJ1-1; checking the TCRdb D call of TRBD1 is not possible without DNA. Per the germline V gene, CDR1 is PRHDT and CDR2 is FYEKMQ (reference sequence). This CDR3 spans 15 amino acids. This CDR3 is CASSPSGTGNTEAFF.

The V and J genes are TRBV6-5 and TRBJ2-2; TCRdb's D call of TRBD1 is untestable without DNA. Germline CDR1 MNHEY, CDR2 SVGAGI. This CDR3 has 15 amino acids. The CDR3 is CASTSGQGNTGELFF.

The chain links TRBV5-6 to TRBJ1-2; the TRBD1 assignment by TCRdb is unverifiable without DNA. This CDR3 contains 15 residues. Germline CDR1 SGHDT, CDR2 YYEEEE. CDR3 amino acids: CASSLGGHNSAGYTF.

The chain combines TRBV29-1 with TRBJ2-5. Germline V gives CDR1 SQVTM, CDR2 ANQGSEA. The CDR3 totals 16 residues. CDR3 in amino acids: CSVDDLDSYYQETQYF.

J is TRBJ2-7 and V is TRBV21-1. TRBV21-1 is designated a pseudogene. The CDR3 extends over 14 amino acids. The chain's CDR3 is CASSRTGGFYEQYF.

The chain combines TRBV5-4 with TRBJ1-2. This CDR3 has 12 amino acids. The germline CDR1 and CDR2 sequences are SGHNT and YYREEE (reference sequence). CDR3 region: CASSLGTRGYTF. The variable domain in full, completed from reference TRBV5-4 and TRBJ1-2, reads ETGVTQSPTHLIKTRGQQVTLRCSSQSGHNTVSWYQQALGQGPQFIFQYYREEENGRGNFPPRFSGLQFPNYSSELNVNALELDDSALYLCASSLGTRGYTFGSGTRLTVV.

The genes are TRBV14 and TRBJ1-2; the TRBD1 assignment by TCRdb is unverifiable without DNA. The CDR3 spans 13 residues. Germline V gene sequence: CDR1 SGHDN, CDR2 FVKESK. CDR3 residues: CASTPVWTGGYTF.

The gene calls are TRBV28 and TRBJ2-1; TCRdb's D call, TRBD1, is unchecked because there is no DNA. CDR1 is MDHEN and CDR2 is SYDVKM in the germline V gene. The CDR3 runs 13 residues. Here the CDR3 reads CASSSGSYNEQFF.

The chain recombines TRBV7-2 with TRBJ2-5. The germline gives CDR1 SGHTA, CDR2 FQGNSA. This CDR3 comprises 13 residues. The chain's CDR3 is CASSRLGLETQYF.

The chain combines TRBV29-1 with TRBJ2-1; lacking DNA, the TRBD2 call made by TCRdb goes unchecked. CDR1 is SQVTM, CDR2 ANQGSEA, per germline. This CDR3 region has 12 residues. The CDR3 spells CSVKRDGVEQFF.

This chain joins TRBV7-9 and TRBJ2-3; without DNA, the TCRdb call of TRBD2 cannot be checked. Germline values: CDR1 SEHNR, CDR2 FQNEAQ (reference sequence). The CDR3 has 16 amino acids. CDR3 amino acids: CASSLRLAGPMDTQYF. The variable domain in full, completed from reference TRBV7-9 and TRBJ2-3, reads DTGVSQNPRHKITKRGQNVTFRCDPISEHNRLYWYRQTLGQGPEFLTYFQNEAQLEKSRLLSDRFSAERPKGSFSTLEIQRTEQGDSAMYLCASSLRLAGPMDTQYFGPGTRLTVL.

The V gene is TRBV13, the J gene TRBJ1-2; TCRdb calls TRBD1, which cannot be checked without DNA. The CDR3 has 15 amino acids. CDR1 is PRHDT, CDR2 FYEKMQ, per germline (reference sequence). Here the CDR3 reads CASSFRTGLNYGYTF.